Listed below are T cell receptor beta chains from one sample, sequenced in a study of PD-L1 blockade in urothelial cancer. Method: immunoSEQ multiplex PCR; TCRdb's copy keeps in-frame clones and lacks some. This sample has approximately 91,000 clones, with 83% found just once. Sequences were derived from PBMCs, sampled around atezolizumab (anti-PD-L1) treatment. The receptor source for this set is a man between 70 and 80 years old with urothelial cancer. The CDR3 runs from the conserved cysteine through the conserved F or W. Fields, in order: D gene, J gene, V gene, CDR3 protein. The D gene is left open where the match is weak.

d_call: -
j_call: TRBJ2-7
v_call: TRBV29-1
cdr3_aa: CSVETDSYEQYF

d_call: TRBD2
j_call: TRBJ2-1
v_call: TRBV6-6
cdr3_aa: CASSYLLAGVGGEQFF

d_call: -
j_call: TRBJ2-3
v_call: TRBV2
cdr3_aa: CASIKGKTDTQYF

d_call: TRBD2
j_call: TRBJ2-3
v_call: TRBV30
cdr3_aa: CAWSPLWTSGSSDTQYF

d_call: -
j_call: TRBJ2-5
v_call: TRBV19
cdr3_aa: CASSIDGLVETQYF

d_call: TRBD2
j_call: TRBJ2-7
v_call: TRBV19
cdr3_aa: CASSGRSGTSGFYEQYF

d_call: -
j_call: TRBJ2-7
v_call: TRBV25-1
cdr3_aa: CASSVGVSSYEQYF

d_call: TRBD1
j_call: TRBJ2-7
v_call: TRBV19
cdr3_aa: CASSIDHRGTYEQYF

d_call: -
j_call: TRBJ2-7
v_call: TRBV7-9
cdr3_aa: CASSSGAAEQYF

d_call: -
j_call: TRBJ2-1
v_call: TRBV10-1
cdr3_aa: CASSETPFRGAQFF

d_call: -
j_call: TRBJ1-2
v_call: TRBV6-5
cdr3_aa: CASSYSETGSNYGYTF

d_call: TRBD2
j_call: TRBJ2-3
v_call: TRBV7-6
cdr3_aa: CASSLGGRITDTQYF

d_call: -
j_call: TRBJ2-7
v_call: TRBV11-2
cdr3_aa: CASSLARDIYEQYF

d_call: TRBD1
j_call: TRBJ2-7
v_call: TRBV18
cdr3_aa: CASSSGQGPGYEQYF

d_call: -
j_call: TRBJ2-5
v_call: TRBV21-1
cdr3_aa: CASSKRDREETQYF

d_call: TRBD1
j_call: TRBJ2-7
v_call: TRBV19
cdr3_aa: CASSVTGLSSYEQYF

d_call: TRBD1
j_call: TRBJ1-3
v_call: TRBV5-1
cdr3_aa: CASSLEGTGKGNTIYF

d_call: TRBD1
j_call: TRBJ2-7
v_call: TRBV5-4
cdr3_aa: CASSFNQGAGEQYF

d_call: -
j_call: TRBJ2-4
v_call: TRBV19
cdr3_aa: CASSPPLGDMYF

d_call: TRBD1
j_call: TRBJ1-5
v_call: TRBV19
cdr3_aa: CASRGGRTGGNQPQHF

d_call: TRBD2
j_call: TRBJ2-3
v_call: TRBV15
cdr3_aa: CATSRSPIPLAGGTDTQYF

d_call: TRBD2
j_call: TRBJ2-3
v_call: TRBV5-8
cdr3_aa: CASSLAGLAGADTQYF

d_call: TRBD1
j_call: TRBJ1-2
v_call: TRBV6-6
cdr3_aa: CASKGQGAVGYTF

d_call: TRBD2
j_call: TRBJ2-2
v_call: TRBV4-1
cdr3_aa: CASSTPGGATTPGELFF

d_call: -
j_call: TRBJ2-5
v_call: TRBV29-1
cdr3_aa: CSVGDKDLETQYF

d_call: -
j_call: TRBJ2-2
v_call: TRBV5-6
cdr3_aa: CASSALDSPWRTGELFF

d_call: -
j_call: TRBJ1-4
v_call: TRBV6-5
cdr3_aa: CASTKSGGTNEKLFF

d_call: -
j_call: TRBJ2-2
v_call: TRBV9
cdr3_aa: CASSPQSAGELFF

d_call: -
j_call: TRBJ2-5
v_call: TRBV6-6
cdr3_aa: CASSLLGRRETQYF

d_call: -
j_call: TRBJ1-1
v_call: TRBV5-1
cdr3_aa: CASSLDGSQNTEAFF

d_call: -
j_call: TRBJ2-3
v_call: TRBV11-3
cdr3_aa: CASSLILTGFTDTQYF

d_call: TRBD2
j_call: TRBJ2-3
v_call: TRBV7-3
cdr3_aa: CASSSSGGTDTQYF

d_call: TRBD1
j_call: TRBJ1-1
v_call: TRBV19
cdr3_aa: CASSIDPTGDPEAFF

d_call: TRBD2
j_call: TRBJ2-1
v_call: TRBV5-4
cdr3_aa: CASSPDRGGRGGGEQFF

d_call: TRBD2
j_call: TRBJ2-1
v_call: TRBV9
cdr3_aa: CASSVPGLAGMGEQFF

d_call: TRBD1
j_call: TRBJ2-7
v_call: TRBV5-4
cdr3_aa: CASSRPRDREAYEQYF

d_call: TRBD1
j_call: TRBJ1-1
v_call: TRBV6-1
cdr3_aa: CASSGWTGGSDTEAFF

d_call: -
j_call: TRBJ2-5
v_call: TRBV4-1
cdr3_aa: CASSQPGQQETQYF

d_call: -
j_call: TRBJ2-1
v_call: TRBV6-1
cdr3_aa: CAIATDSSYNEQFF